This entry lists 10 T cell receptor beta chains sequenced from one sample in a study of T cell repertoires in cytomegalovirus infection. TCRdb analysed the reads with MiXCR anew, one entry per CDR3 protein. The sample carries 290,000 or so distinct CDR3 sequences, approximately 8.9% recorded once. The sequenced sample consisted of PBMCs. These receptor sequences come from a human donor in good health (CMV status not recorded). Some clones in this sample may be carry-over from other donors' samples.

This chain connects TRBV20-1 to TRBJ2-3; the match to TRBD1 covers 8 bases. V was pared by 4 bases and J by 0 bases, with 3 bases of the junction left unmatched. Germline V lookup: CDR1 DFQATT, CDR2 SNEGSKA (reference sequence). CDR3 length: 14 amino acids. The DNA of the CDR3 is TGCAGTGCTAACAGGGGGGAGAGCACAGATACGCAGTATTTT. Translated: CSANRGESTDTQYF.

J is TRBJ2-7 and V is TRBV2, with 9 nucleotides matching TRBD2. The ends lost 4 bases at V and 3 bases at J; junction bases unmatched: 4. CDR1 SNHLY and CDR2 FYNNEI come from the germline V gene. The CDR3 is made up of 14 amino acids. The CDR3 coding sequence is TGTGCCAGCAGTGTCAGCGGGGGGTACTACGAGCAGTACTTC. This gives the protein CASSVSGGYYEQYF.

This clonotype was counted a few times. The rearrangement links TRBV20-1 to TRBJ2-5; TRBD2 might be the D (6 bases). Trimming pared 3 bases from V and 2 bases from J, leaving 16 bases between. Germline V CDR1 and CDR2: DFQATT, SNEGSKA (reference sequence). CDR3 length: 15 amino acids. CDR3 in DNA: TGCAGTGCTAGGCCCTCCCGGCTAGCGCAAGAGACCCAGTACTTC. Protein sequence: CSARPSRLAQETQYF.

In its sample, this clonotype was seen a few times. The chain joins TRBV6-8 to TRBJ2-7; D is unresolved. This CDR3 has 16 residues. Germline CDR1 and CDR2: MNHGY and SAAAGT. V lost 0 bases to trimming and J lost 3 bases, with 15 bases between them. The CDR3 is CASSYSIPTSGYEQYV. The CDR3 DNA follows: TGTGCCAGCAGTTACTCCATCCCAACGTCAGGCTACGAGCAGTACGTC.

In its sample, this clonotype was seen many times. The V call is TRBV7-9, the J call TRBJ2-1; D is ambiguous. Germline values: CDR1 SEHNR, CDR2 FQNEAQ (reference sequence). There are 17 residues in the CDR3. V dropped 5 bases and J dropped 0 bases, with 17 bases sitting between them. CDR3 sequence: CASSKPGQFNSYNEQFF. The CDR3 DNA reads TGTGCCAGCAGCAAACCGGGCCAATTCAACTCCTACAATGAGCAGTTCTTC.

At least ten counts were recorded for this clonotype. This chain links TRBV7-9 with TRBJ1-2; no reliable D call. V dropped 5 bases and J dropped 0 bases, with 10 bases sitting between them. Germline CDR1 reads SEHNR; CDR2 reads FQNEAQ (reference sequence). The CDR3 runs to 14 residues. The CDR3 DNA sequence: TGTGCCAGCAGCCCCCACGAGGCTAACTATGGCTACACCTTC. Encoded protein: CASSPHEANYGYTF.

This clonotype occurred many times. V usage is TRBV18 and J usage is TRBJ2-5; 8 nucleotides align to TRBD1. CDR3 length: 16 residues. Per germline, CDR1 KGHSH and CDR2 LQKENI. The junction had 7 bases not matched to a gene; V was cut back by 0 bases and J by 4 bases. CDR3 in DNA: TGTGCCAGCTCACCACCCTCGACAGGGGATCGAGAGACCCAGTACTTC. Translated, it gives CASSPPSTGDRETQYF.

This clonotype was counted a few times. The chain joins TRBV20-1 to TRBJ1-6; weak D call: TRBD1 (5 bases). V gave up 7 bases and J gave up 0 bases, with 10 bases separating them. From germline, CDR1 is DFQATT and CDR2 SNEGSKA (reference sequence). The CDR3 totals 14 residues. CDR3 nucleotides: TGCAGTGGGGAGGGGCCCTCCTATAATTCACCCCTCCACTTT. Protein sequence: CSGEGPSYNSPLHF.

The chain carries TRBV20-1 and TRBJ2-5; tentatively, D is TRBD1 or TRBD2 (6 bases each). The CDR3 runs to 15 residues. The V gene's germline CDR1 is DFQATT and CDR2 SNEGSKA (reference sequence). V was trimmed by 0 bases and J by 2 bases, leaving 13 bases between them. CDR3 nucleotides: TGCAGTGCTAGAGATGAGAGGGGGGAACAAGAGACCCAGTACTTC. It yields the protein CSARDERGEQETQYF.

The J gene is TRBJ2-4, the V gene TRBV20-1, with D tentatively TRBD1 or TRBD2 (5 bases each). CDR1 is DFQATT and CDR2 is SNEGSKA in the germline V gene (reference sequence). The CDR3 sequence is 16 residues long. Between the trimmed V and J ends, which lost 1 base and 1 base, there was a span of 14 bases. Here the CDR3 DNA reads TGCAGTGCTAGAGCGATCCTGGGGGACGCCAAAAACATTCAGTACTTC. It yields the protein CSARAILGDAKNIQYF.